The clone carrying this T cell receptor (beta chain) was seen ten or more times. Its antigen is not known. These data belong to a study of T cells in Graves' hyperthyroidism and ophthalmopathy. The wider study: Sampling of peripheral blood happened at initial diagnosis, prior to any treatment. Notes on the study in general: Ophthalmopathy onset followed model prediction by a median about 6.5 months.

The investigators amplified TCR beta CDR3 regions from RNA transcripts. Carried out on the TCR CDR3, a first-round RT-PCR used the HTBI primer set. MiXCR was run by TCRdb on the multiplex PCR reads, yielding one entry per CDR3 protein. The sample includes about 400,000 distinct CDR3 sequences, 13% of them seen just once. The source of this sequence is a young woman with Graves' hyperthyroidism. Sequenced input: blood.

CDR3 region: CASSHTGGSYGYTF. CDR3 coding DNA: TGTGCCAGCAGTCACACAGGGGGCAGTTATGGCTACACCTTC. The chain joins TRBV13 to TRBJ1-2, with 9 bases identical to TRBD1. The CDR3 has 14 amino acids. The V gene's germline CDR1 is PRHDT and CDR2 FYEKMQ (reference sequence). V lost 6 bases to trimming and J lost 5 bases; unmatched junction nucleotides: 7.